The clone carrying this T cell receptor beta chain was found a few times. Its antigen is undetermined. The junction had 7 bases not matched to a gene; V was cut back by 4 bases and J by 3 bases. The germline V gene has CDR1 LGHNT and CDR2 FRNRAP. The CDR3 consists of 16 residues. It was with 60 Vbeta and 13 Jbeta primers that the PCR ran. The repertoire was sequenced with immunoSEQ multiplex PCR; TCRdb's copy has only in-frame clones and lacks some. The sample yields roughly 100,000 clones, roughly an eighth seen once. This sample is part of a study of cytomegalovirus exposure and HLA in healthy donors. Study observations and caveats: The authors later found HLA-associated TCR beta chains more clonally expanded than equally common others. Among TCR beta chains, those listed as cytomegalovirus-associated numbered around 160.

The chain employs TRBV12-5 and TRBJ2-2; 8 bases are a match to TRBD2. This clonotype was sampled from a man in his forties or fifties in good health and CMV-seropositive. The specimen sequenced was PBMCs. The CDR3 DNA is TGTGCTAGTGGTTCGACGACTAGCGCCCACACCGGGGAGCTGTTTTTT. Its protein product is CASGSTTSAHTGELFF. Full variable domain (remainder filled in from reference TRBV12-5 and TRBJ2-2): DARVTQTPRHKVTEMGQEVTMRCQPILGHNTVFWYRQTMMQGLELLAYFRNRAPLDDSGMPKDRFSAEMPDATLATLKIQPSEPRDSAVYFCASGSTTSAHTGELFFGEGSRLTVL.